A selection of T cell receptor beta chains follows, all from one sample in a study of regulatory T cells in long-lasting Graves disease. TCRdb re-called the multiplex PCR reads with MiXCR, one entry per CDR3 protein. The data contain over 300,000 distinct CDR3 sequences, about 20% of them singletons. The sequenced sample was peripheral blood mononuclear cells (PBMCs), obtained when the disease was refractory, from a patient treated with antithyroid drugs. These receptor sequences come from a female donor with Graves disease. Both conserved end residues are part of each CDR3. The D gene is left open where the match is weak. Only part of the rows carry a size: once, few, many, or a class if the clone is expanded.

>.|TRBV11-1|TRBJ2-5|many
CASSLGAQRIQETQYF
TGTGCCAGCAGCTTGGGCGCACAGCGCATACAAGAGACCCAGTACTTC
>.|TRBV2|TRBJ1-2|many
CASLKGGRYYGYTF
TGTGCCAGCCTAAAAGGGGGGAGGTACTATGGCTACACCTTC
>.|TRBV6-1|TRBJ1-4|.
CASSNGVRWEKLFF
TGTGCCAGCAGTAACGGAGTCCGGTGGGAAAAACTGTTTTTT
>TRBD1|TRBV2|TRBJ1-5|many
CASTRRDRGVNQPQHF
TGTGCCAGCACTCGCCGGGACAGGGGGGTGAATCAGCCCCAGCATTTT
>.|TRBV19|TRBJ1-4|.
CASSIHSFSSNEKLFF
TGTGCCAGTAGTATTCATTCTTTTTCGAGTAATGAAAAACTGTTTTTT
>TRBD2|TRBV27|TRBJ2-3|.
CASSGTSGGLDTQYF
TGTGCCAGCAGCGGGACTAGCGGGGGGTTAGATACGCAGTATTTT
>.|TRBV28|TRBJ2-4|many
CASKDGILAKNIQYF
TGTGCCAGCAAAGACGGAATTCTAGCCAAAAACATTCAGTACTTC
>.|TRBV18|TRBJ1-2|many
CASSPRNGYGYTF
TGTGCCAGCTCACCGAGGAACGGCTATGGCTACACCTTC
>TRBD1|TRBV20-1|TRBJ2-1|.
CSAMTGSTYNEQFF
TGCAGTGCTATGACAGGGTCTACCTACAATGAGCAGTTCTTC
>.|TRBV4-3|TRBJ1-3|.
CASSQDPGAGGTIYF
TGCGCCAGCAGCCAAGATCCGGGGGCGGGGGGCACCATATATTTT
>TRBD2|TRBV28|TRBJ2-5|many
CASSPTSLAGYQETQYF
TGTGCCAGCAGTCCAACCTCCCTAGCGGGGTACCAAGAGACCCAGTACTTC
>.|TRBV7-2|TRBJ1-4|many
CASSPGSYRREKLFF
TGTGCCAGCAGCCCCGGGTCCTATCGGAGGGAAAAACTGTTTTTT
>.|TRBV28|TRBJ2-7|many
CASSPPDYEQYF
TGTGCCAGCAGCCCTCCGGACTACGAGCAGTACTTC
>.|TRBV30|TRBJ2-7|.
CAWNRELLYEQYF
TGTGCCTGGAACCGGGAGCTCTTGTACGAGCAGTACTTC
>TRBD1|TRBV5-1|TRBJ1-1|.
CASSSGGSDTEAFF
TGCGCCAGCAGTTCAGGGGGTTCGGACACTGAAGCTTTCTTT
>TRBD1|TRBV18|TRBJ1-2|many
CASSPKGQLYGYTF
TGTGCCAGCTCACCAAAGGGACAGCTCTATGGCTACACCTTC
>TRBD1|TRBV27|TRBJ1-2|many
CASSFDRGLNGYTF
TGTGCCAGCAGTTTTGACAGGGGGCTGAATGGCTACACCTTC